This T cell receptor beta chain was observed in a study of cytotoxic CD8 clonotypes in ibrutinib-treated CLL. Whole-study context: Results showed around 25 partial and 2 complete responses; following median 68 months, approximately 15 remained remitted, roughly 12 advanced. Samples yielded averages of 255,043 productive templates and 90,000 to 95,000 productive rearrangements.

Libraries were prepared by immunoSEQ multiplex PCR; TCRdb keeps only in-frame clonotypes and omits some of them. The profile shows about 180,000 clones, roughly four fifths of them singletons. V was pared by 5 bases and J by 7 bases, with 10 bases of the junction left unmatched. The germline V gene encodes CDR1 SGHNT and CDR2 YENEEA. This CDR3 has 15 amino acids. The sample in question was PBMCs, obtained after 24 months of ibrutinib treatment. The TCR comes from a human donor with chronic lymphocytic leukemia. The chain is built from TRBV11-3 and TRBJ2-1; 8 bases map to TRBD2. For the CDR3, the DNA is TGTGCCAGCAGCCACGCCGGACTAGCCTCAAATGAGCAGTTCTTC. Residues: CASSHAGLASNEQFF.